The source of this T cell receptor beta chain is a study of CD8+ T cells in alopecia areata. Regarding the study as a whole: Researchers report lesional scalp, most notably alopecia totalis/universalis, outstripped normal scalp in clonality.

Germline V CDR1 and CDR2: GTSNPN, SVGIG (reference sequence). The V and J ends lost 0 bases and 6 bases respectively, with 17 bases between them. CDR3 length: 16 residues. The sample's treatment: oral pan-JAK inhibitor, 5-10 mg twice daily. In regard to this clone: Its antigen is unidentified.

Isolated RNA was reverse transcribed into cDNA used as the sequencing template. The assay was immunoSEQ multiplex PCR, and TCRdb's table has in-frame clones only and misses some. The repertoire consists of 150,000 to 200,000 clones, with 60% occurring once and the leading ten covering over 1%. V and J are TRBV30 and TRBJ2-2; D possibly corresponds to TRBD2 (6 bases). The TCR originated in a human donor with alopecia areata. Here the sequenced sample was CD4+ T cells sorted from blood, taken at week 24, from a patient treated with tofacitinib. This CDR3 is CAWSVLISWGAGELFF. The DNA for the CDR3 is TGTGCCTGGAGTGTACTGATTAGTTGGGGGGCCGGGGAGCTGTTTTTT.